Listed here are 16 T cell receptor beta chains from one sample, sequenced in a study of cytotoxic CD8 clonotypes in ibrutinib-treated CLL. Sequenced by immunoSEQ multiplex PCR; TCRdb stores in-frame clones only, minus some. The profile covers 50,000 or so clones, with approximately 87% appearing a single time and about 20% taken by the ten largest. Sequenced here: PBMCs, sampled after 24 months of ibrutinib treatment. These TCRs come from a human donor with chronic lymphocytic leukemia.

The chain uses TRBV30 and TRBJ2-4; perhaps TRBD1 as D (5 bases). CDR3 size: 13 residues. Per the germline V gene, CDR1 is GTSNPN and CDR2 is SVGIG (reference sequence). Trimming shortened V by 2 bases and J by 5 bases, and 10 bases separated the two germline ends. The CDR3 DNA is TGTGCCTGGAGTTATGACAGCCAAAACATTCAGTACTTC. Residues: CAWSYDSQNIQYF.

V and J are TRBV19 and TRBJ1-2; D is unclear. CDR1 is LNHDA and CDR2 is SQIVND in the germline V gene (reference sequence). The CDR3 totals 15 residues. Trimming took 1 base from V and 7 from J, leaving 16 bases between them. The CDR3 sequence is CASSIARGGVFGYTF. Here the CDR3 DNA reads TGTGCCAGTAGTATAGCCCGCGGAGGCGTCTTTGGCTACACCTTC.

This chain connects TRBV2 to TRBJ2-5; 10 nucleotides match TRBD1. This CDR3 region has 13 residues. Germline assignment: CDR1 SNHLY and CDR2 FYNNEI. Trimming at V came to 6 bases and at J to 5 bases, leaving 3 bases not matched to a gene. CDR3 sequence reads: CASSGGQGETQYF. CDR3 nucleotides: TGTGCCAGCAGCGGGGGACAGGGGGAGACCCAGTACTTC. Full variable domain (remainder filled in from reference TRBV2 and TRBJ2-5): EPEVTQTPSHQVTQMGQEVILRCVPISNHLYFYWYRQILGQKVEFLVSFYNNEISEKSEIFDDQFSVERPDGSNFTLKIRSTKLEDSAMYFCASSGGQGETQYFGPGTRLLVL.

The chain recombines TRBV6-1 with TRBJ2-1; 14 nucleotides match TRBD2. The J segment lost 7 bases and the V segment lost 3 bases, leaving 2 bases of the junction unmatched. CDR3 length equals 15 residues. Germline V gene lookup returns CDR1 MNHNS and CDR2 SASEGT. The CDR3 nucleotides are TGTGCCAGCAGTGAGGGACTAGCGGGAGTTAATGAGCAGTTCTTC. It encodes CASSEGLAGVNEQFF.

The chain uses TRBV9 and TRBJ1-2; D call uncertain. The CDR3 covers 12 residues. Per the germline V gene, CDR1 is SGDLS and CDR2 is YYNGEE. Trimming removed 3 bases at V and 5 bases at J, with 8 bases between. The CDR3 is CASSASEYGYTF. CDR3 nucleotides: TGTGCCAGCAGCGCATCAGAATATGGCTACACCTTC.

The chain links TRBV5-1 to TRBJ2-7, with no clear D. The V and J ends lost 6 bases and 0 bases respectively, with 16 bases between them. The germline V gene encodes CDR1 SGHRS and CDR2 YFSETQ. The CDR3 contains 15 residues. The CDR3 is CASTPRWGSSYEQYF. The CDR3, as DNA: TGCGCCAGCACTCCGAGGTGGGGAAGCTCCTACGAGCAGTACTTC. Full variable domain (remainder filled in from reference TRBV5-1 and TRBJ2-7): KAGVTQTPRYLIKTRGQQVTLSCSPISGHRSVSWYQQTPGQGLQFLFEYFSETQRNKGNFPGRFSGRQFSNSRSEMNVSTLELGDSALYLCASTPRWGSSYEQYFGPGTRLTVT.

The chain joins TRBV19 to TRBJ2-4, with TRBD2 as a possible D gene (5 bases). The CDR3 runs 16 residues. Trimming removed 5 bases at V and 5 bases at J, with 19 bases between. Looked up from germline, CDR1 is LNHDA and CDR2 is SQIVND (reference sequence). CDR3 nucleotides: TGTGCCAGTAGTCGAGGACGGGGAAGAGATGAAAACATTCAGTACTTC. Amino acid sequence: CASSRGRGRDENIQYF.

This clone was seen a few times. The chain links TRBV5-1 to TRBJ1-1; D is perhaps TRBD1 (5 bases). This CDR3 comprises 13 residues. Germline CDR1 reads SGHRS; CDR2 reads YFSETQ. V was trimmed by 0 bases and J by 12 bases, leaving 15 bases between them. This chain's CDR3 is CASSLDMGRRPFF. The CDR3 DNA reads TGCGCCAGCAGCTTGGATATGGGGCGCAGACCTTTCTTT.

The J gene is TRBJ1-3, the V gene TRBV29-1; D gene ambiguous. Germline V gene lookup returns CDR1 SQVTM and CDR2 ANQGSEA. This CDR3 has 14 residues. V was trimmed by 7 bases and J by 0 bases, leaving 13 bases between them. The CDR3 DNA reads TGCAGCGGTGGAGACACCGGCTCTGGAAACACCATATATTTT. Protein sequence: CSGGDTGSGNTIYF.

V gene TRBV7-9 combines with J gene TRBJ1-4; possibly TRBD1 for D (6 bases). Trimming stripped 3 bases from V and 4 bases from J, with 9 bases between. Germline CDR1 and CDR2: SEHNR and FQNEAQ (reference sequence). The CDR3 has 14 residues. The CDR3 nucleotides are TGTGCCAGCAGCTTTGGGGGCGGTAATGAAAAACTGTTTTTT. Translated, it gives CASSFGGGNEKLFF. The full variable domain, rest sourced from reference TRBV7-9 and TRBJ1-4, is DTGVSQNPRHKITKRGQNVTFRCDPISEHNRLYWYRQTLGQGPEFLTYFQNEAQLEKSRLLSDRFSAERPKGSFSTLEIQRTEQGDSAMYLCASSFGGGNEKLFFGSGTQLSVL.

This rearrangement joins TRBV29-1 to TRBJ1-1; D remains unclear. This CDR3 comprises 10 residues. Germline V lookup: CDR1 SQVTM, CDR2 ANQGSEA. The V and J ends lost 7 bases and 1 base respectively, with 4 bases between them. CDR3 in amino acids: CSAKNTEAFF. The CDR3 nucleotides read TGCAGCGCGAAGAACACTGAAGCTTTCTTT.

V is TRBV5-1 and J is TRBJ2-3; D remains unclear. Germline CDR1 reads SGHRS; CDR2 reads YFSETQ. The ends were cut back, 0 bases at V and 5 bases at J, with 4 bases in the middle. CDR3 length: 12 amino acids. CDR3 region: CASSLELDTQYF. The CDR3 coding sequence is TGCGCCAGCAGCTTGGAGTTAGATACGCAGTATTTT.

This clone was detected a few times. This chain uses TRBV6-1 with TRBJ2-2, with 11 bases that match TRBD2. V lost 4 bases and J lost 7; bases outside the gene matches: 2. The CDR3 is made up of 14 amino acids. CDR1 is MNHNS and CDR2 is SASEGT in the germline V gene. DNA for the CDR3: TGTGCCAGCAGTGGTGGGACTAGCGGCGGGGAGCTGTTTTTT. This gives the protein CASSGGTSGGELFF.

CDR3 region: CASSLDGTSGTRAGELFF. The CDR3, as DNA: TGTGCCAGCAGCTTGGACGGGACTAGCGGGACCCGCGCCGGGGAGCTGTTTTTT. V is TRBV5-4 and J is TRBJ2-2, with 13 bases fitting TRBD2. The CDR3 sequence is 18 residues long. The V segment lost 0 bases and the J segment 6 bases; nucleotides outside the gene matches: 8. CDR1 and CDR2 from the germline V gene are SGHNT and YYREEE (reference sequence).

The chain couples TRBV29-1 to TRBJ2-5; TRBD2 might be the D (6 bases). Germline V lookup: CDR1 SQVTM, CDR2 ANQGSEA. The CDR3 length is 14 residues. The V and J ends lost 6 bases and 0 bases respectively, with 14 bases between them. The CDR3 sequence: CSVGGLAYQETQYF. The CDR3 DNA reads TGCAGCGTCGGGGGTCTAGCTTACCAAGAGACCCAGTACTTC.

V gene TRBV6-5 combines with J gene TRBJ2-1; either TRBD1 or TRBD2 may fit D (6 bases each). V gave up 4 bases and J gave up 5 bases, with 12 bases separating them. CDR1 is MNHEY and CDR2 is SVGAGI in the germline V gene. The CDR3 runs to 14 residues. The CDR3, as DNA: TGTGCCAGCAGTTGGAGGGGGGCAAACAATGAGCAGTTCTTC. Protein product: CASSWRGANNEQFF.